Presented here are 4 T cell receptor beta chains from one specimen sequenced in a study of radiation and T cells in renal cell carcinoma. Time point noted: blood 4 weeks post-SBRT, at nephrectomy. Regarding treatment: 15 Gy SBRT to primary tumor, nephrectomy 4 weeks later. Profiling relied on immunoSEQ multiplex PCR, and the TCRdb table lists in-frame clones only, not all of them. The sample carries approximately 170,000 clones, about 87% recorded once. Source: blood, taken from a patient whose treatment included radiotherapy and nephrectomy. These receptors were collected from a woman in her fifties or sixties with renal cell carcinoma.

The chain uses TRBV11-2 and TRBJ1-1; D is ambiguous. The CDR3 runs 12 residues. Germline CDR1 is SGHAT and CDR2 is FQNNGV. The germline V and J ends were trimmed by 6 bases and 0 bases, with 5 bases remaining between them. CDR3 in amino acids: CASRVVNTEAFF. The CDR3, as DNA: TGTGCCAGCAGGGTGGTGAACACTGAAGCTTTCTTT. Based on the CDR3 plus reference TRBV11-2 and TRBJ1-1, the full variable domain is EAGVAQSPRYKIIEKRQSVAFWCNPISGHATLYWYQQILGQGPKLLIQFQNNGVVDDSQLPKDRFSAERLKGVDSTLKIQPAKLEDSAVYLCASRVVNTEAFFGQGTRLTVV.

J is TRBJ2-3 and V is TRBV6-6; weak D call: TRBD2 (5 bases). CDR3 length equals 14 residues. V lost 6 bases and J 1 base, leaving 11 bases between the germline ends. CDR1 MNHNY and CDR2 SVGAGI come from the germline V gene (reference sequence). As DNA, the CDR3 is TGTGCCAGCAGGAGGGAGCTCGGCACAGATACGCAGTATTTT. Protein sequence: CASRRELGTDTQYF.

V gene TRBV5-1 combines with J gene TRBJ2-6, with a possible D match to TRBD1 (6 bases). The CDR3 contains 14 residues. V was shortened by 4 bases and J by 2 bases, with 7 bases between the two germline ends. CDR1 SGHRS and CDR2 YFSETQ come from the germline V gene. CDR3 residues: CASSEGAGANVLTF. The CDR3 DNA is TGCGCCAGCAGCGAGGGGGCTGGGGCCAACGTCCTGACTTTC.

This clone was recorded once. The chain uses TRBV19 and TRBJ1-4; D is ambiguous. The CDR3 is 14 residues long. The V gene lost 7 bases and the J gene lost 4 bases, with 13 bases spanning the gap. The germline gives CDR1 LNHDA, CDR2 SQIVND (reference sequence). In DNA, the CDR3 is TGTGCCAGTACCCCTGCCGTGAGTAATGAAAAACTGTTTTTT. This gives the protein CASTPAVSNEKLFF.